This T cell receptor (beta chain) was captured in a study of breast tumors, draining lymph nodes, adjacent tissues. In this sample, this clonotype turned up many times. Its antigen is not identified. Germline V gene lookup returns CDR1 LGHDT and CDR2 YNNKEL (reference sequence). V was clipped by 6 bases and J by 3 bases, with 8 bases between them. The CDR3 covers 12 residues. TCRdb recomputed calls from the multiplex PCR reads with MiXCR, one row per CDR3 protein. The repertoire has about 32,000 distinct CDR3 sequences, roughly 32% of them found once; the top ten carry under 13%. Points from the study as a whole: Tumor repertoires ranked between lymph nodes and nontumor tissue in diversity, with V and J gene preferences. Tumor T cell lymph node origin was a supported hypothesis, not proven. Compared with basal-like, luminal-like tumors shared significantly more repertoire with nontumor tissue. Most tumor T cells seemingly derive from lymph node, then expand in tumor.

V and J are TRBV3-1 and TRBJ2-5; possibly TRBD1 for D (6 bases). Sequencing was performed on breast tumor tissue. This receptor was identified in a female donor with breast cancer. Some clones in this sample may be carry-over from other donors' samples. The CDR3 spells CASSNREETQYF. DNA for the CDR3: TGTGCCAGCAGTAACAGGGAAGAGACCCAGTACTTC.